The entry below gives a single TCR beta chain sequence along with its context. Its antigen is unknown. The sample belongs to a study of Graves' ophthalmopathy and Graves' hyperthyroidism. Background on the study: The authors defined stable hyperthyroidism as no ophthalmopathy within 18 months of follow-up. Overall study results and limits: A majority of expanded thyroid clonotypes exceeding 0.001 frequency were likewise present in blood.

Pregnancy or lactation, uncontrolled infections and other autoimmune diseases were grounds for excluding patients. Clinicians made diagnoses from clinical symptoms, serum thyroxine, TRAb, thyroid ultrasound and orbital computed tomography. Amplification of TCR beta CDR3 regions used RNA transcripts. First-round RT-PCR relied on HTBI primers, and a second-round multiplex PCR came next. TCRdb re-analysed the multiplex PCR reads in MiXCR, keeping a single row per CDR3 protein. Here the sample spans 1 million to 1.3 million distinct CDR3 sequences, 35% to 40% being singletons. The CDR3 runs 13 residues. The V and J ends lost 0 bases and 3 bases respectively, with 6 bases between them. Germline V lookup: CDR1 SNHLY, CDR2 FYNNEI.

Sequences were obtained from peripheral blood or thyroid tissue (not recorded which). The TCR comes from an adult man with Graves' hyperthyroidism. This chain connects TRBV2 to TRBJ2-7; tentatively, D is TRBD2 (6 bases). CDR3 sequence: CASSEAEGYEQYF. The CDR3 region has the DNA TGTGCCAGCAGTGAAGCGGAGGGCTACGAGCAGTACTTC.